The text below deals with one T cell receptor (beta chain). Its cognate antigen is unknown. CDR3 length: 15 amino acids. Germline V gene data show CDR1 as KGHSH and CDR2 as LQKENI. V shed 4 bases and J 8 bases; nucleotides not matched to a gene: 11. The data were taken from a study of Ad26.COV2.S vaccination and SARS-CoV-2 variants. Findings and limits, study-wide: From the TCR breadth and depth analyses, total T cell responses may have been underestimated. The study found similar non-spike TCR breadth in vaccine and placebo recipients.

Generated by immunoSEQ multiplex PCR, the TCRdb table keeps only in-frame clones and is missing some. The profile covers about 350,000 clones, with 92% appearing a single time and roughly 3.9% taken by the ten largest. The source is a human donor who had recovered from COVID-19. The V and J genes are TRBV18 and TRBJ1-2; 9 bases agree with TRBD1. Sequencing used peripheral blood, obtained after recovery from COVID-19. For the CDR3, the DNA is TGTGCCAGCTCACAAGTGGGACAGGGAACAGGCGGCTACACCTTC. Protein product: CASSQVGQGTGGYTF.